The clone carrying this T cell receptor beta chain was counted between two and nine times. Its antigen is unidentified. The CDR3 extends over 13 amino acids. V lost 6 bases, J lost 5 bases, and 9 bases stayed unmatched. Germline CDR1 and CDR2: SQVTM and ANQGSEA. The data were obtained in a study of blood T cells in healthy people across ages. Study-wide background: About one barcoded TCR beta cDNA was captured per two T cells. Study conclusions and caveats: Researchers judged that diversity estimates from one million T cells fell short of true values.

Next came a second PCR, run for roughly 7 to 12 cycles, which used a sample-barcoded 5' primer along with a J-beta primer mix. Any given sample supplied a minimum of 3 million CDR3-containing paired-end reads. One entry per CDR3 protein results from TCRdb running MiXCR on the 5' RACE reads. The sample contains hundreds of thousands of distinct CDR3 sequences, 25% to 35% of which appear only once. The origin of this receptor is a woman older than 75 in good health. The chain has TRBV29-1 and TRBJ1-1; 7 bases are a match to TRBD1. Sequencing was performed on blood. CDR3 protein: CSVNWDSSTEAFF. CDR3 DNA sequence: TGCAGCGTCAACTGGGACAGCTCTACTGAAGCTTTCTTT.